The 20 T cell receptor beta chains below all came from one sample that was sequenced in a study of neurological immune-mediated disorders. TCRdb processed the 5' RACE reads anew with MiXCR; each CDR3 protein has one entry. The sample consists of 3,000 to 4,000 distinct CDR3 sequences, 30% to 35% of them appearing once. Sequences were obtained from CD8+ T cells from blood. These receptors all stem from a man aged 45-65 years with HTLV-1-associated myelopathy (HAM/TSP).

By share, this clonotype ranks as medium-sized. The rearrangement uses TRBV7-9 and TRBJ2-1; TRBD1 matches 11 bases. J was trimmed by 9 bases and V by 7 bases; bases with no gene match: 5. The CDR3 extends over 13 amino acids. From germline, CDR1 is SEHNR and CDR2 FQNEAQ (reference sequence). The CDR3 DNA sequence: TGTGCCAGCATTAGGGACAGGGGGTTTGAGCAGTTCTTC. Its protein is CASIRDRGFEQFF.

V is TRBV6-6 and J is TRBJ2-3; no firm D call. Matching the DNA end better, TRBJ2-1 makes the J call doubtful. This CDR3 comprises 12 residues. Per germline, CDR1 MNHNY and CDR2 SVGAGI (reference sequence). The CDR3 reads CASSYDLYEQFF. The CDR3 DNA sequence: TGTGCCAGCAGTTACGACTTATATGAGCAGTTCTTC.

This clonotype was detected ten times or more. This rearrangement joins TRBV19 to TRBJ1-1; possibly TRBD1 for D (6 bases). The CDR3 runs 16 residues. The ends were cut back, 9 bases at V and 0 bases at J, with 20 bases in the middle. Looked up from germline, CDR1 is LNHDA and CDR2 is SQIVND (reference sequence). The CDR3 DNA reads as TGTGCCAGAAACGCCTCCATGGGACACTTGAACACTGAAGCTTTCTTT. Its translation: CARNASMGHLNTEAFF.

The chain has TRBV4-1 and TRBJ1-5, with unresolved D. Germline values: CDR1 MGHRA, CDR2 YSYEKL. Deletions cut 6 bases from V and 2 bases from J, with 8 bases between. The CDR3 sequence is 13 residues long. This CDR3 is CASSRSGNQPQHF. The CDR3 DNA reads as TGCGCCAGCAGTCGCTCGGGCAATCAGCCCCAGCATTTT.

Ten or more counts support this clonotype. The chain employs TRBV5-1 and TRBJ2-7; TRBD2 aligns across 8 bases. Trimming at V came to 2 bases and at J to 4 bases, leaving 2 bases not matched to a gene. The CDR3 spans 13 residues. CDR1 SGHRS and CDR2 YFSETQ come from the germline V gene. CDR3 loop: CASSLAGEYEQYF. CDR3 DNA: TGCGCCAGCAGCTTAGCGGGGGAATACGAGCAGTACTTC.

V gene TRBV6-2 or TRBV6-3 combines with J gene TRBJ2-5; the D gene could be TRBD1 or TRBD2 (5 bases each). CDR3 length equals 14 residues. Germline CDR1 and CDR2: MNHEY and SVGEGT. The V and J ends lost 6 bases and 5 bases respectively, with 16 bases between them. The CDR3 reads CASRTRDRRETQYF. The CDR3 DNA sequence: TGTGCCAGCAGGACCCGGGACCGCCGGGAGACCCAGTACTTC.

This clonotype was picked up many times. V and J are TRBV5-1 and TRBJ2-7; the D gene is possibly TRBD2 (5 bases). This CDR3 is 15 amino acids long. Germline values: CDR1 SGHRS, CDR2 YFSETQ. Trimming cost V 4 bases and J 1 base, with 15 bases left between them. The CDR3 DNA follows: TGCGCCAGCAGCCTCGGACCGGACTCTTCCTACGAGCAGTACTTC. It translates to CASSLGPDSSYEQYF.

In its sample, this clonotype was seen many times. CDR3 in DNA: TGTGCCAGTAGTATAACTAGCGGTCGGAGCTCCTACAATGAGCAGTTCTTC. It codes for CASSITSGRSSYNEQFF. This chain connects TRBV19 to TRBJ2-1; 8 bases are shared with TRBD2. The CDR3 is 17 amino acids. V trimming: 2 bases; J trimming: 0 bases; junction bases outside the gene matches: 6. Germline CDR1 reads LNHDA; CDR2 reads SQIVND (reference sequence).

The sample holds many counts of this clonotype. The genes are TRBV7-3 and TRBJ2-3; D assignment may be TRBD1 or TRBD2 (5 bases each). The CDR3 sequence is 16 residues long. V gave up 5 bases and J gave up 1 base, with 16 bases separating them. Germline loops: CDR1 SGHTA, CDR2 FQGTGA. CDR3 amino acids: CASSPLGDPGTDTQYF. The DNA of the CDR3 is TGTGCCAGCAGCCCCCTCGGGGACCCCGGCACAGATACGCAGTATTTT.

The rearrangement joins TRBV7-8 to TRBJ2-1; 11 nucleotides match TRBD2. The CDR3 loop spans 15 amino acids. CDR1 and CDR2 (germline): SGHVS, FQNEAQ. J gave up 9 bases and V 1 base, and 5 bases lay outside the gene matches. The DNA of the CDR3 is TGTGCCAGCAGCTTAGACACACTAGCGGGAGTTGAGCAGTTCTTC. It specifies CASSLDTLAGVEQFF.

This clonotype was seen many times. The chain is built from TRBV5-6 and TRBJ1-1, with a tentative D call TRBD1 (6 bases). The germline V gene has CDR1 SGHDT and CDR2 YYEEEE. Trimming removed 4 bases from V and 7 bases from J, with 11 bases in between. The CDR3 length is 12 residues. CDR3 sequence (DNA): TGTGCCAGCAGCCTGAGGGGGAATGAAGCTTTCTTT. Translating gives CASSLRGNEAFF.

This chain joins TRBV5-6 and TRBJ1-1; D uncertain. CDR3 length: 12 amino acids. Germline V CDR1 and CDR2: SGHDT, YYEEEE. V shed 5 bases and J shed 6 bases, with 11 bases lying between them. The CDR3 reads CASRYQEAEAFF. The CDR3, as DNA: TGTGCCAGCAGGTATCAAGAAGCTGAAGCTTTCTTT.

The chain is built from TRBV21-1 and TRBJ1-2. TRBV21-1 represents a pseudogene. The CDR3 loop spans 12 amino acids. CDR3 loop: CAIKTADNGYTF. CDR3 bases: TGTGCCATTAAGACCGCCGATAATGGCTACACCTTC.

This clonotype showed up many times. V and J are TRBV4-1 and TRBJ2-1; D is unclear. Germline V gene data show CDR1 as MGHRA and CDR2 as YSYEKL. V was cut by 0 bases and J by 0 bases, with 9 bases left in between. The CDR3 totals 16 residues. The CDR3 here is CASSQEGSSSYNEQFF. In nucleotides, the CDR3 is TGCGCCAGCAGCCAAGAAGGGTCGAGCTCCTACAATGAGCAGTTCTTC.

This clonotype was observed a handful of times. The chain employs TRBV3-1 and TRBJ1-1; possible D gene TRBD1, 5 bases. CDR1 and CDR2 from the germline V gene are LGHDT and YNNKEL (reference sequence). The CDR3 loop spans 14 amino acids. V dropped 2 bases and J dropped 1 base, with 8 bases sitting between them. As DNA, the CDR3 is TGTGCCAGCAGCCAATTCGGACAGAACACTGAAGCTTTCTTT. This gives the protein CASSQFGQNTEAFF.

This clonotype was found many times. This chain connects TRBV6-5 to TRBJ1-2, with unresolved D. V lost 6 bases, J lost 0 bases, and 11 bases lay in between. The CDR3 runs 14 residues. Germline values: CDR1 MNHEY, CDR2 SVGAGI. In DNA, the CDR3 is TGTGCCAGCAGCCTCGAAGGGACTAACTATGGCTACACCTTC. Translating gives CASSLEGTNYGYTF.

This clonotype was counted many times. The chain carries TRBV14 and TRBJ2-6; D call uncertain. Trimming cost V 1 base and J 0 bases, with 7 bases left between them. Germline CDR1 is SGHDN and CDR2 is FVKESK. This CDR3 is built from 16 residues. DNA of the CDR3: TGTGCCAGCAGCCAAGTTTATCTCTCTGGGGCCAACGTCCTGACTTTC. Its protein is CASSQVYLSGANVLTF.

By sample share, this clonotype is medium-sized. The chain couples TRBV18 to TRBJ2-2; D gene uncertain. The germline gives CDR1 KGHSH, CDR2 LQKENI. Trimming shortened V by 3 bases and J by 5 bases, and 1 base separated the two germline ends. The CDR3 is 11 amino acids. The chain's CDR3 is CASSPTGELFF. The DNA of the CDR3 is TGTGCCAGCTCACCGACCGGGGAGCTGTTTTTT.

V and J are TRBV7-9 and TRBJ2-7; 12 bases are shared with TRBD2. V lost 4 bases and J lost 5; bases outside the gene matches: 6. CDR1 and CDR2 (germline): SEHNR, FQNEAQ (reference sequence). The CDR3 loop spans 15 amino acids. CDR3 amino acids: CASSSPSGGVNEQYF. DNA of the CDR3: TGTGCCAGCAGCTCCCCTAGCGGGGGGGTAAACGAGCAGTACTTC. The full variable domain, with the rest looked up from reference TRBV7-9 and TRBJ2-7, is DTGVSQNPRHKITKRGQNVTFRCDPISEHNRLYWYRQTLGQGPEFLTYFQNEAQLEKSRLLSDRFSAERPKGSFSTLEIQRTEQGDSAMYLCASSSPSGGVNEQYFGPGTRLTVT.

The rearrangement links TRBV3-1 to TRBJ2-1, with 7 bases matching TRBD2. CDR1 is LGHDT, CDR2 YNNKEL, per germline (reference sequence). After removal of 1 base from V and 3 bases from J, the junction contained 3 bases not matched to a gene. This CDR3 is built from 15 residues. CDR3 in amino acids: CASSQGLAVYNEQFF. CDR3 nucleotides: TGTGCCAGCAGCCAAGGGCTAGCGGTCTACAATGAGCAGTTCTTC.